The next 21 T cell receptor beta chains were all read from a single sample in a study of T cell repertoires in cytomegalovirus infection. These receptors lack a known antigen. TCRdb re-called the reads with MiXCR, one entry per CDR3 protein. The sample has roughly 150,000 distinct CDR3 sequences, less than 25% seen once. The sequencing used CD8+ T cells from cultured PBMCs, collected from culture after CMV antigen stimulation. These receptors were collected from a human donor in good health (CMV status not recorded). Some clones in this sample may be carry-over from other donors' samples.

This clonotype was observed many times. The chain uses TRBV6-2 or TRBV6-3 and TRBJ1-5; 8 positions match TRBD1. The germline V gene has CDR1 MNHEY and CDR2 SVGEGT. The CDR3 runs 15 residues. V lost 6 bases and J lost 3; bases outside the gene matches: 7. DNA of the CDR3: TGTGCCAGCAGATCTGGGACAGGTTCCAATCAGCCCCAGCATTTT. Translated, it gives CASRSGTGSNQPQHF.

This clonotype showed up just a few times. The chain combines TRBV20-1 with TRBJ2-1, with D hard to call. This CDR3 has 12 amino acids. Trimming stripped 0 bases from V and 6 bases from J, with 6 bases between. Germline values: CDR1 DFQATT, CDR2 SNEGSKA (reference sequence). CDR3 in amino acids: CSARDLGNEQFF. The CDR3 DNA reads TGCAGTGCTAGAGATCTCGGCAATGAGCAGTTCTTC.

This clonotype was detected only a few times. The chain recombines TRBV7-8 with TRBJ2-5; 9 nucleotides line up with TRBD1. The CDR3 spans 13 residues. In germline, CDR1 is SGHVS, CDR2 FQNEAQ. V was pared by 3 bases and J by 4 bases, with 0 bases of the junction left unmatched. Here the CDR3 DNA reads TGTGCCAGCAGCTTGGGACAGGGAGAGACCCAGTACTTC. Amino acid sequence: CASSLGQGETQYF.

This clonotype has only a few counts. V gene TRBV20-1 combines with J gene TRBJ1-5, with D perhaps matching TRBD1 (5 bases). V lost 5 bases and J 3 bases, leaving 8 bases between the germline ends. CDR3 size: 12 residues. The germline CDR1 and CDR2 sequences are DFQATT and SNEGSKA (reference sequence). CDR3 in DNA: TGCAGTGCTCTACAGGTCAATCAGCCCCAGCATTTT. Its protein product is CSALQVNQPQHF.

V and J are TRBV27 and TRBJ1-2, with 9 positions matching TRBD1. The J segment lost 9 bases and the V segment lost 5 bases, leaving 7 bases of the junction unmatched. Germline lookup yields CDR1 MNHEY and CDR2 SMNVEV (reference sequence). CDR3 length: 13 residues. Here the CDR3 reads CASSPWTGDSYTF. DNA of the CDR3: TGTGCCAGCAGTCCTTGGACAGGGGACAGCTACACCTTC.

There are many counts of this clonotype. This chain connects TRBV7-2 to TRBJ1-5, with D unresolved. The CDR3 covers 14 residues. Germline loops: CDR1 SGHTA, CDR2 FQGNSA. V was cut by 3 bases and J by 4 bases, with 10 bases left in between. The CDR3 bases are TGTGCCAGCAGCTTCACCCTGGGGAATCAGCCCCAGCATTTT. It codes for CASSFTLGNQPQHF.

Only a few counts were recorded for this clonotype. The chain carries TRBV7-2 and TRBJ2-2; the match to TRBD2 covers 11 bases. CDR1 SGHTA and CDR2 FQGNSA come from the germline V gene. The CDR3 sequence is 16 residues long. Trimming cost V 5 bases and J 4 bases; bases outside gene matches: 6. The CDR3 sequence is CASSRLAGIGTGELFF. CDR3 in DNA: TGTGCCAGCAGCCGACTAGCGGGGATAGGCACCGGGGAGCTGTTTTTT.

This clonotype was detected a few times. V usage is TRBV6-2 or TRBV6-3 and J usage is TRBJ2-7; TRBD1 matches at 7 bases. The trim removed 0 bases at V and 6 bases at J, leaving 2 bases unmatched. The CDR3 runs 13 residues. Germline assignment: CDR1 MNHEY and CDR2 SVGEGT. The CDR3 coding sequence is TGTGCCAGCAGTTACTCGACAGGGTCCGAGCAGTACTTC. This translates into CASSYSTGSEQYF.

The gene calls are TRBV20-1 and TRBJ2-1; 8 positions agree with TRBD1. The CDR3 has 13 residues. V lost 3 bases to trimming and J lost 4 bases; unmatched junction nucleotides: 2. Germline V CDR1 and CDR2: DFQATT, SNEGSKA (reference sequence). CDR3 loop: CSARDRVYNEQFF. The CDR3 DNA follows: TGCAGTGCTAGGGACAGGGTGTACAATGAGCAGTTCTTC.

A few counts support this clonotype. The chain is built from TRBV12-3 or TRBV12-4 and TRBJ2-3, with 8 positions matching TRBD1. Trimming removed 6 bases from V and 11 bases from J; junction bases left unmatched: 7. The length of the CDR3 is 12 residues. The CDR3 protein is CASSITGGVQYF. CDR3 nucleotides: TGTGCCAGCAGCATTACAGGGGGTGTGCAGTATTTT.

This chain uses TRBV5-4 with TRBJ2-7; 7 positions match TRBD1. V lost 4 bases, J lost 3 bases, and 7 bases stayed unmatched. Germline assignment: CDR1 SGHNT and CDR2 YYREEE (reference sequence). CDR3 length: 14 amino acids. CDR3 loop: CASSTQGQLYEQYF. In nucleotides, the CDR3 is TGTGCCAGCAGCACTCAGGGACAGCTCTACGAGCAGTACTTC.

This clonotype was counted between two and nine times. The chain is built from TRBV6-2 or TRBV6-3 and TRBJ2-2; D gene unclear. The CDR3 runs 11 residues. CDR1 MNHEY and CDR2 SVGEGT come from the germline V gene. With 1 base removed from V and 7 bases from J, the gap between germline ends came to 1 base. Here the CDR3 DNA reads TGTGCCAGCAGTTACTTCGGGGAGCTGTTTTTT. Translated, it gives CASSYFGELFF.

This clonotype has just a few counts. The J gene is TRBJ1-4, the V gene TRBV4-3, with D maybe TRBD1 (6 bases). CDR1 is LGHNA, CDR2 YSLEER, per germline. This CDR3 contains 16 residues. Trimming removed 3 bases at V and 13 bases at J, with 24 bases between. Here the CDR3 reads CASSHPLGGTQGVLFF. The DNA for the CDR3 is TGCGCCAGCAGCCATCCCCTAGGGGGTACACAGGGCGTACTGTTTTTT.

The chain couples TRBV7-2 to TRBJ2-7, with 10 bases aligning to TRBD1. The germline V gene has CDR1 SGHTA and CDR2 FQGNSA. The ends lost 5 bases at V and 0 bases at J; junction bases unmatched: 10. The length of the CDR3 is 17 residues. The CDR3 is CASSRPGTGVSSYEQYF. In DNA form, the CDR3 reads TGTGCCAGCAGCCGGCCCGGGACAGGGGTTAGCTCCTACGAGCAGTACTTC.

This clonotype was counted only a few times. The chain combines TRBV7-9 with TRBJ2-1; 10 bases are shared with TRBD2. V was clipped by 5 bases and J by 0 bases; unmatched bases: 4. Germline loops: CDR1 SEHNR, CDR2 FQNEAQ (reference sequence). The CDR3 is 16 residues long. CDR3 region: CASSGSGGSSYNEQFF. In DNA, the CDR3 is TGTGCCAGCAGCGGTAGCGGGGGGAGCTCCTACAATGAGCAGTTCTTC.

Written as DNA, the CDR3 is TGTGCCAGCAGCTTCATAGCGGGGGGGGCAGATACGCAGTATTTT. This gives the protein CASSFIAGGADTQYF. The chain joins TRBV11-2 to TRBJ2-3, with 11 positions matching TRBD2. The J segment lost 4 bases and the V segment lost 3 bases, leaving 3 bases of the junction unmatched. There are 15 residues in the CDR3. CDR1 is SGHAT and CDR2 is FQNNGV in the germline V gene.

The table lists this clonotype with a few counts. V and J are TRBV6-1 and TRBJ2-5; 8 positions match TRBD1. V shed 5 bases, J shed 5 bases, and the junction held 7 bases outside the gene matches. CDR3 length: 14 residues. Germline CDR1 is MNHNS and CDR2 is SASEGT. This chain's CDR3 is CASSSRTGWETQYF. As DNA, the CDR3 is TGTGCCAGCAGTTCTCGGACAGGGTGGGAGACCCAGTACTTC.

The rearrangement uses TRBV29-1 and TRBJ2-4, with D tentatively TRBD2 (5 bases). V was clipped by 0 bases and J by 7 bases, with 19 bases between them. Looked up from germline, CDR1 is SQVTM and CDR2 is ANQGSEA. This CDR3 is built from 16 residues. The CDR3 loop is CSVEDRVGLERNIQYF. DNA of the CDR3: TGCAGCGTTGAAGATCGCGTGGGGTTGGAGCGGAACATTCAGTACTTC.

The chain uses TRBV7-9 and TRBJ2-4; D may correspond to TRBD1 or TRBD2 (5 bases each). With 1 base removed from V and 1 base from J, the gap between germline ends came to 17 bases. CDR3 size: 18 residues. Germline loops: CDR1 SEHNR, CDR2 FQNEAQ (reference sequence). CDR3 DNA: TGTGCCAGCAGCTTAGGACCCTTGGGGGAGAGGGCCAAAAACATTCAGTACTTC. It is translated as CASSLGPLGERAKNIQYF.

This clonotype appeared a few times. The chain employs TRBV27 and TRBJ2-1, with 15 bases aligning to TRBD2. From germline, CDR1 is MNHEY and CDR2 SMNVEV (reference sequence). V shed 5 bases and J 6 bases; nucleotides not matched to a gene: 5. The CDR3 extends over 16 amino acids. Here the CDR3 reads CASSRGTSGGSNEQFF. Here the CDR3 DNA reads TGTGCCAGCAGTCGGGGGACTAGCGGGGGGTCCAATGAGCAGTTCTTC.

This clonotype was counted between two and nine times. This chain joins TRBV7-9 and TRBJ2-3, with D possibly matching TRBD2 (6 bases). Germline loops: CDR1 SEHNR, CDR2 FQNEAQ (reference sequence). V lost 5 bases to trimming and J lost 5 bases, with 17 bases between them. The CDR3 sequence is 15 residues long. For the CDR3, the DNA is TGTGCCAGCAGCCCCGGCGGTGGAGGGGAAGATACGCAGTATTTT. Translation: CASSPGGGGEDTQYF.